The 26 T cell receptor beta chains reported below all come from one sample, sequenced in a study of blood T cell repertoires in COVID-19 (dated by TCRdb to 2020 to 2021). The library relied on the immunoSEQ multiplex PCR assay. As stored in TCRdb, this immuneACCESS dataset retains in-frame rearrangements with V and J assigned. A fraction of the clones does not appear; measured against another copy, unresolved V genes explain less than half of the discrepancy, and the remainder lacks a known reason. In all, the sample holds a few hundred thousand clones, and 86% of those were seen once. Clones ranked in the top ten supply about 7.6% of the sample. Sequences were obtained from peripheral blood. Receptor source: a woman in her sixties with COVID-19, enrolled during active disease.

The chain couples TRBV28 to TRBJ1-1; D possibly corresponds to TRBD1 (5 bases). Germline V gene data show CDR1 as MDHEN and CDR2 as SYDVKM. The CDR3 totals 16 residues. Trimming took 6 bases from V and 1 from J, leaving 18 bases between them. The CDR3 loop is CASSPRQFRANTEAFF. The CDR3, as DNA: TGTGCCAGCAGCCCGAGACAGTTTCGAGCGAACACTGAAGCTTTCTTT.

Worth noting for this clone: This same CDR3 is encoded by further DNA sequences in the sample. The chain uses TRBV3-1 (or the pseudogene TRBV3-2) and TRBJ1-1; D remains unclear. V was cut by 1 base and J by 10 bases, with 10 bases left in between. Germline V gene data show CDR1 as LGHDT and CDR2 as YNNKEL (reference sequence). CDR3 length: 12 amino acids. CDR3 amino acids: CASSQGGRGAFF. The DNA for the CDR3 is TGTGCCAGCAGCCAAGGAGGGCGGGGAGCTTTCTTT.

DNA for the CDR3: TGTGCCAGCTCACCAAACAAGAACACTGAAGCTTTCTTT. This encodes CASSPNKNTEAFF. The chain recombines TRBV18 with TRBJ1-1; D is unresolved. Germline lookup yields CDR1 KGHSH and CDR2 LQKENI. The CDR3 totals 13 residues. Trimming took off 2 bases at V and 1 base at J, with 5 bases between the two ends.

The J gene is TRBJ2-1, the V gene TRBV5-1; possible D gene TRBD1, 5 bases. The CDR3 loop spans 14 amino acids. V lost 4 bases and J 2 bases, leaving 10 bases between the germline ends. In germline, CDR1 is SGHRS, CDR2 YFSETQ. As DNA, the CDR3 is TGCGCCAGCAGCAAGGACACCACCTACAATGAGCAGTTCTTC. This codes for CASSKDTTYNEQFF.

This chain connects TRBV11-2 to TRBJ1-1, with 7 bases identical to TRBD1. In germline, CDR1 is SGHAT, CDR2 FQNNGV. J lost 0 bases, V lost 4 bases, and 11 bases had no gene match. The CDR3 spans 17 residues. The DNA of the CDR3 is TGTGCCAGCAGCTCGAGCCGACAGGGAGTTATGAACACTGAAGCTTTCTTT. Encoded protein: CASSSSRQGVMNTEAFF.

The chain recombines TRBV6-5 with TRBJ1-3; D gene ambiguous. The length of the CDR3 is 12 residues. V shed 8 bases and J shed 3 bases, with 8 bases lying between them. Germline loops: CDR1 MNHEY, CDR2 SVGAGI. CDR3 bases: TGTGCCAGCGGAGGCGATGGAAACACCATATATTTT. This translates into CASGGDGNTIYF.

V gene TRBV19 combines with J gene TRBJ2-7; TRBD1 aligns across 9 bases. The V segment lost 7 bases and the J segment 2 bases; nucleotides outside the gene matches: 9. CDR1 LNHDA and CDR2 SQIVND come from the germline V gene (reference sequence). This CDR3 has 15 residues. The CDR3 protein is CASTLTGTGPYEQYF. In DNA form, the CDR3 reads TGTGCCAGTACCCTAACCGGGACAGGGCCCTACGAGCAGTACTTC.

The V and J genes are TRBV6-5 and TRBJ1-1; D is ambiguous. The CDR3 sequence is 14 residues long. V was trimmed by 2 bases and J by 5 bases, leaving 12 bases between them. Looked up from germline, CDR1 is MNHEY and CDR2 is SVGAGI. In DNA form, the CDR3 reads TGTGCCAGCAGTTACCAGAGGGCAGGAACTGAAGCTTTCTTT. As protein: CASSYQRAGTEAFF.

This chain joins TRBV6-5 and TRBJ1-1, with D possibly matching TRBD1 (6 bases). The CDR3 spans 12 residues. Deletions cut 4 bases from V and 10 bases from J, with 13 bases between. Germline values: CDR1 MNHEY, CDR2 SVGAGI. CDR3 loop: CASSSYTGSAFF. The DNA for the CDR3 is TGTGCCAGCAGTTCGTACACAGGGTCAGCTTTCTTT.

The chain employs TRBV25-1 and TRBJ1-2; 7 nucleotides align to TRBD1. V lost 8 bases, J lost 2 bases, and 8 bases stayed unmatched. Per the germline V gene, CDR1 is MGHDK and CDR2 is SYGVNS. The CDR3 consists of 14 residues. The DNA of the CDR3 is TGTGCCAGCTCTGAATGGGGACAGAACTATGGCTACACCTTC. Translating it yields CASSEWGQNYGYTF.

This clone was recorded once. Different DNA sequences within this sample yield the same CDR3. The chain carries TRBV18 and TRBJ1-1; 8 nucleotides align to TRBD1. Germline CDR1 reads KGHSH; CDR2 reads LQKENI. The V and J ends lost 3 bases and 0 bases, in that order; junction bases with no gene match: 0. The CDR3 has 14 residues. The CDR3 nucleotides read TGTGCCAGCTCACCGACAGGGGTGAACACTGAAGCTTTCTTT. It yields the protein CASSPTGVNTEAFF.

The CDR3 DNA follows: TGTGCCTGCCTCCCCGCGACAGAGAGAATCTCTGGAAACACCATATATTTT. Its protein is CACLPATERISGNTIYF. The chain is built from TRBV30 and TRBJ1-3, with a tentative D call TRBD1 (5 bases). CDR3 size: 17 residues. V lost 6 bases and J lost 0, with 21 bases in between. CDR1 is GTSNPN, CDR2 SVGIG, per germline (reference sequence).

J is TRBJ2-2 and V is TRBV7-9; D perhaps matches TRBD1 (5 bases). Looked up from germline, CDR1 is SEHNR and CDR2 is FQNEAQ (reference sequence). The CDR3 has 13 amino acids. Trimming took 2 bases from V and 6 from J, leaving 7 bases between them. The CDR3 spells CASSLQGSGELFF. CDR3 DNA sequence: TGTGCCAGCAGCTTACAGGGTTCCGGGGAGCTGTTTTTT.

V usage is TRBV4-3 and J usage is TRBJ2-5; 14 bases align to TRBD2. After removal of 1 base from V and 5 bases from J, the junction contained 9 bases not matched to a gene. There are 18 residues in the CDR3. The germline CDR1 and CDR2 sequences are LGHNA and YSLEER. The CDR3 sequence: CASSQAPGTSGGWETQYF. DNA for the CDR3: TGCGCCAGCAGCCAAGCCCCCGGGACTAGCGGGGGATGGGAGACCCAGTACTTC.

The V call is TRBV19, the J call TRBJ2-5; 7 nucleotides align to TRBD2. The CDR3 is 17 residues long. V was clipped by 3 bases and J by 5 bases; unmatched bases: 15. Per germline, CDR1 LNHDA and CDR2 SQIVND (reference sequence). The CDR3 DNA reads as TGTGCCAGTAGTATTATCCAGAGGGGAGGGGAGAGGGAGACCCAGTACTTC. It codes for CASSIIQRGGERETQYF.

The chain links TRBV6-5 to TRBJ1-1, with D possibly matching TRBD1 (6 bases). The CDR3 is 15 residues long. Germline V CDR1 and CDR2: MNHEY, SVGAGI. Trimming shortened V by 5 bases and J by 4 bases, and 17 bases separated the two germline ends. CDR3 in amino acids: CASSQNRASVTEAFF. CDR3 in DNA: TGTGCCAGCAGTCAGAACAGGGCCTCGGTCACTGAAGCTTTCTTT.

This clone was picked up one time. This chain joins TRBV11-1 and TRBJ2-7, with D perhaps TRBD2 (6 bases). With 5 bases removed from V and 2 bases from J, the gap between germline ends came to 13 bases. Germline lookup yields CDR1 SGHAT and CDR2 FQDESV (reference sequence). CDR3 length equals 14 residues. Here the CDR3 DNA reads TGTGCCAGCAGCGCACCGGGACTTCCCTACGAGCAGTACTTC. Its translation: CASSAPGLPYEQYF. The full variable domain, its missing parts supplied by reference TRBV11-1 and TRBJ2-7, is EAEVAQSPRYKITEKSQAVAFWCDPISGHATLYWYRQILGQGPELLVQFQDESVVDDSQLPKDRFSAERLKGVDSTLKIQPAELGDSAMYLCASSAPGLPYEQYFGPGTRLTVT.

The chain couples TRBV25-1 to TRBJ1-1; possibly TRBD1 for D (5 bases). This CDR3 is built from 13 residues. In germline, CDR1 is MGHDK, CDR2 SYGVNS. V lost 4 bases to trimming and J lost 3 bases, with 9 bases between them. The CDR3 nucleotides are TGTGCCAGCAGTGGTGGGGCTGACACTGAAGCTTTCTTT. This translates into CASSGGADTEAFF.

J is TRBJ2-3 and V is TRBV19; 10 bases match TRBD2. J lost 3 bases, V lost 1 base, and 10 bases had no gene match. CDR1 LNHDA and CDR2 SQIVND come from the germline V gene (reference sequence). The CDR3 length is 18 residues. The CDR3 nucleotides are TGTGCCAGTAGTATAGTCCCTTCTAGCGGGGGATTGACAGATACGCAGTATTTT. Protein product: CASSIVPSSGGLTDTQYF.

The V gene is TRBV10-2, the J gene TRBJ1-2, with TRBD1 matching over 9 bases. After removal of 10 bases from V and 2 bases from J, the junction contained 14 bases not matched to a gene. The CDR3 loop spans 16 amino acids. Germline assignment: CDR1 WSHSY and CDR2 SAAADI. The CDR3 nucleotides are TGCGCCACGAGTATAGGACAGGGGCGGGTAAACTATGGCTACACCTTC. It translates to CATSIGQGRVNYGYTF.

The CDR3 loop reads CASRRLAGAENTGELFF. Here the CDR3 DNA reads TGCGCCAGCAGACGACTAGCGGGGGCCGAAAACACCGGGGAGCTGTTTTTT. The chain combines TRBV5-1 with TRBJ2-2; TRBD2 aligns across 12 bases. The germline CDR1 and CDR2 sequences are SGHRS and YFSETQ. Losses at the gene ends were 5 bases for V and 2 bases for J; bases not matched to a gene: 7. This CDR3 has 17 amino acids.

The genes are TRBV27 and TRBJ2-3; D possibly corresponds to TRBD1 (6 bases). In germline, CDR1 is MNHEY, CDR2 SMNVEV (reference sequence). The CDR3 has 14 amino acids. Trimming pared 2 bases from V and 6 bases from J, leaving 12 bases between. CDR3 nucleotide sequence: TGTGCCAGCAGTTTAAGGGGGTTTCTGGATACGCAGTATTTT. This sequence encodes CASSLRGFLDTQYF.

The chain couples TRBV15 to TRBJ2-1; TRBD2 matches 13 bases. Germline CDR1 and CDR2: LNHNV and YYDKDF (reference sequence). Trimming took 6 bases from V and 5 from J; bases not matched to a gene: 7. The CDR3 loop spans 16 amino acids. Here the CDR3 reads CATRPLAGGPDNEQFF. The CDR3, as DNA: TGTGCCACCAGACCACTAGCGGGGGGGCCGGACAATGAGCAGTTCTTC.

The genes are TRBV6-6 and TRBJ1-3; unclear D gene. The CDR3 loop spans 15 amino acids. The germline V gene has CDR1 MNHNY and CDR2 SVGAGI (reference sequence). The V gene lost 4 bases and the J gene lost 1 base, with 11 bases spanning the gap. CDR3 sequence (DNA): TGTGCCAGCAGTTCCGCCCCGGGTTCTGGAAACACCATATATTTT. It is translated as CASSSAPGSGNTIYF.

This clone has just one count. The rearrangement links TRBV7-9 to TRBJ1-6; 10 bases map to TRBD1. V trimming: 7 bases; J trimming: 7 bases; junction bases outside the gene matches: 4. This CDR3 has 14 amino acids. Looked up from germline, CDR1 is SEHNR and CDR2 is FQNEAQ (reference sequence). Written as DNA, the CDR3 is TGTGCCAGCACCTCGGGACAGGGGAATTCACCCCTCCACTTT. This codes for CASTSGQGNSPLHF.

V usage is TRBV10-3 and J usage is TRBJ2-7; perhaps TRBD2 as D (6 bases). CDR1 and CDR2 from the germline V gene are ENHRY and SYGVKD. The V gene lost 4 bases and the J gene lost 5 bases, with 15 bases spanning the gap. CDR3 length: 14 amino acids. In nucleotides, the CDR3 is TGTGCCATCAGTGCCTACTCTAGCGTCCACGAGCAGTACTTC. Translation: CAISAYSSVHEQYF.